Given below is one TCR beta chain in context. The CDR3 totals 14 residues. The ends lost 0 bases at V and 5 bases at J; junction bases unmatched: 2. Germline CDR1 WNHNN, CDR2 SYGVQD (reference sequence). Sequenced by immunoSEQ multiplex PCR; TCRdb stores in-frame clones only, minus some. The sample comprises 100,000 to 120,000 clones, roughly 87% of which are singletons, and over 15% rests with the top ten. Time point given: cycle 4 day 1 (C4D1), after about 6 weeks of nivolumab. All patients experienced relapse after autologous stem cell transplantation, and brentuximab vedotin exposure was variable. These data belong to a study of PD-1 blockade in classical Hodgkin lymphoma.

The sequence was obtained from a human donor with classical Hodgkin lymphoma. The sample here was peripheral blood mononuclear cells (PBMCs), taken before the fourth cycle of nivolumab. The chain uses TRBV10-1 and TRBJ2-7; 9 bases fit TRBD1. The CDR3 sequence is CASSESGTGHEQYF. In DNA, the CDR3 is TGCGCCAGCAGTGAGTCCGGGACAGGGCACGAGCAGTACTTC.